This record looks at one TCR beta chain sequence and its context. Its antigen is as yet unknown. The source of the sample is a study of T cell responses to AZD1222 COVID-19 vaccine. From germline, CDR1 is LGHDT and CDR2 YNNKEL (reference sequence). CDR3 size: 13 residues. J lost 6 bases, V lost 10 bases, and 6 bases had no gene match. Measured with immunoSEQ multiplex PCR; TCRdb has only the in-frame clones, and not every one. The table lists 150,000 to 180,000 clones, around 85% of them singletons, with 5.5% in the top ten. Findings and limits, study-wide: A mostly white British donor set with more females was recruited, and clonal diversity was possibly underestimated. There were repertoire samples only from the period after the peak T cell response.

The sample was peripheral blood, taken on day 0 of MenACWY control vaccination. The origin of this receptor is an adult in good health. The rearrangement uses TRBV3-1 (or the pseudogene TRBV3-2) and TRBJ1-6; 7 bases map to TRBD1. The chain's CDR3 is CATRGPGNSPLHF. CDR3 nucleotides: TGTGCCACTAGGGGGCCCGGTAATTCACCCCTCCACTTT.